This TCR beta chain was retrieved from a study of T-cell memory formation after mild COVID-19. The wider study: Among the donors, TCR clusters were largely specific to each donor.

On this clonotype itself: Antigen unknown.

General study results and limits: The SARS-CoV-2 specificity of second-wave clones reaching peak at day 37 remained unverified. Balance between CD4 and CD8 was seen in clones contracting day 15 to 85, and a CD4+ lean was seen in later expanders.

TCRdb itself ran the 5' RACE reads through MiXCR, one entry per CDR3 protein. The sample yields about 200,000 distinct CDR3 sequences, around 8.8% seen once. V was pared by 3 bases and J by 6 bases, with 10 bases between. Germline values: CDR1 DFQATT, CDR2 SNEGSKA (reference sequence). The CDR3 has 12 residues. Sequencing used PBMCs or a T cell subset sorted from them (not recorded which). The receptor comes from a man younger than 35 who had mild COVID-19 (a few samples of this study predate the infection). Cell type and time point are not known. The V gene is TRBV20-1, the J gene TRBJ2-3; unclear D gene. The CDR3 DNA is TGCAGTGCTAGCGTGGAGTGGGATACGCAGTATTTT. It yields the protein CSASVEWDTQYF.